The source of this TCR beta chain is a study of blood T cell repertoires in COVID-19. Study in general: Both acute and convalescent COVID-19 samples were obtained from the United States, Italy and Spain.

The data were produced by immunoSEQ multiplex PCR, yet TCRdb's version contains in-frame clones alone and is incomplete. The sample records under 150,000 clones, about three quarters being singletons. In terms of age and location, participants ranged from roughly 18 to 90 years and lived in approximately 26 US areas. Symptom resolution, clearance, or two negative PCRs marked the recovered donors of Cohort 3. Sample: PBMCs or T cells enriched from blood (not recorded which). The clonotype was recovered from a woman aged 45-60 years who had recovered from COVID-19.

CDR3 region: CSVEDPTSGSYNEQFF. The CDR3 region has the DNA TGCAGCGTTGAAGATCCCACTAGCGGGAGCTACAATGAGCAGTTCTTC. The chain couples TRBV29-1 to TRBJ2-1, with TRBD2 matching over 11 bases. Germline V gives CDR1 SQVTM, CDR2 ANQGSEA. This CDR3 contains 16 residues. The ends lost 0 bases at V and 3 bases at J; junction bases unmatched: 4.